This TCR beta chain is drawn from a study of human T cells and chemical hapten exposure. Study details: Researchers reported sensitizing a 2 cm by 2 cm upper inner arm skin site with 2% DPC.

Whole-study results and caveats: DPC sensitization produced no change in TCRs with frequency above 1 in 1000.

Indicated time point: patch test 3, about 24 weeks after DPC sensitization. Described treatment: therapeutic diphenylcyclopropenone sensitization with weekly scalp DPC. In this sample, this clonotype turned up a few times. Its antigen is still unknown. CDR3 size: 17 residues. V shed 4 bases, J shed 0 bases, and the junction held 11 bases outside the gene matches. From germline, CDR1 is SQVTM and CDR2 ANQGSEA. TCRdb itself ran the RACE reads through MiXCR, one entry per CDR3 protein. The table has roughly 200,000 distinct CDR3 sequences, more than 20% seen once; the top ten hold 2% to 3%. This TCR was sampled from a woman in her 40s with alopecia areata. Some clones in this sample may be carry-over from other donors' samples. Sequences were derived from whole blood, sampled in connection with sensitization to the hapten diphenylcyclopropenone (DPC). The chain couples TRBV29-1 to TRBJ2-5; TRBD2 aligns across 10 bases. This CDR3 reads CSVVGLADKRYQETQYF. CDR3 in DNA: TGCAGCGTTGTTGGACTAGCGGATAAAAGGTACCAAGAGACCCAGTACTTC.